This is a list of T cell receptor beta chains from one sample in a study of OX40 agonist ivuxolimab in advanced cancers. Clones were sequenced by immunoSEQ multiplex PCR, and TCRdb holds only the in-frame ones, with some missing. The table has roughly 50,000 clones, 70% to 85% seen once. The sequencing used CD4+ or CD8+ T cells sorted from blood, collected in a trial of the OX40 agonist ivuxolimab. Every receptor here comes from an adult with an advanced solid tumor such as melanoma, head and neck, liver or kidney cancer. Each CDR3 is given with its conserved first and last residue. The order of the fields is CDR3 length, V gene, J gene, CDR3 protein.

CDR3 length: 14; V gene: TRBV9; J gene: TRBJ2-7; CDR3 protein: CASSVRLAGDEQYF
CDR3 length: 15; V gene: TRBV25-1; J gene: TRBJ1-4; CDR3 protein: CASSEYGTGVEKLFF
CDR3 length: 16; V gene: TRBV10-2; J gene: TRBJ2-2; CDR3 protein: CASRETLGGPGGELFF
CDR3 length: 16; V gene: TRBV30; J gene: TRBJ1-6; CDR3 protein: CAWIPWGRSYNSPLHF
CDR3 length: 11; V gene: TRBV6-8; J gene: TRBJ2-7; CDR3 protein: CASGMGYEQYF
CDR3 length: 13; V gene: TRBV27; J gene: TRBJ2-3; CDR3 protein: CASSLLDTDTQYF
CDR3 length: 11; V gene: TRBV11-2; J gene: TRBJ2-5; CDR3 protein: CASSLSETQYF
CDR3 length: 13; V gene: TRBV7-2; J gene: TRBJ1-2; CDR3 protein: CASSLGQGLGYTF
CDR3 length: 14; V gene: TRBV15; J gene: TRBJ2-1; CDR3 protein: CATSRGGRGNEQFF
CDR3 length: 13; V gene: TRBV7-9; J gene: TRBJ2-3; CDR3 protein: CASSLGGRDTQYF
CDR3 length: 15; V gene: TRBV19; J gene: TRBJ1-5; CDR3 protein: CASSILDRSNQPQHF
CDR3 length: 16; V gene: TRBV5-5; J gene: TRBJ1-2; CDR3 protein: CASSSGTGEANYGYTF
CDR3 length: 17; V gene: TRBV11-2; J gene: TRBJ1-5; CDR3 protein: CASSLGVGARSNQPQHF
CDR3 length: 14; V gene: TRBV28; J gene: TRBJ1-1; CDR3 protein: CASSFWGGDTEAFF
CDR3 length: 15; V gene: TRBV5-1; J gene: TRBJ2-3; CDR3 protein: CASSFGTGSTDTQYF
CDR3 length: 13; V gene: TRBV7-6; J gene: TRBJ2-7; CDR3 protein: CASSPRDHYEQYF